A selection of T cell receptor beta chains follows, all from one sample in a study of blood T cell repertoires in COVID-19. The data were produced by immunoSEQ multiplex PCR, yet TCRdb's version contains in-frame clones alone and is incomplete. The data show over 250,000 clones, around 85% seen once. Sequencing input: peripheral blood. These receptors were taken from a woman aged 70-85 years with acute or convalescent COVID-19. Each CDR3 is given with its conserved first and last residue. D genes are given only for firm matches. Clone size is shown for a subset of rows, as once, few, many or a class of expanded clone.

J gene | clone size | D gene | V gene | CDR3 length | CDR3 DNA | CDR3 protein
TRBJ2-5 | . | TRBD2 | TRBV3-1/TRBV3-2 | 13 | TGTGCCAGCAGCCCCCTGAGCGGGGGAACCCAGTACTTC | CASSPLSGGTQYF
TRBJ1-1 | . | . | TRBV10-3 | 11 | TGTGCCATCAGTCTCAACACTGAAGCTTTCTTT | CAISLNTEAFF
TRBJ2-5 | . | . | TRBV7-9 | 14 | TGTGCCAGCAGCTTTCCGACTTCAGGGGAGACCCAGTACTTC | CASSFPTSGETQYF
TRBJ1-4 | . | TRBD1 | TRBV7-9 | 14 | TGTGCCAGCAGCCCTCCCGGGACAGCCGGAAAACTGTTTTTT | CASSPPGTAGKLFF
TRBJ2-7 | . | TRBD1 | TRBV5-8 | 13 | TGTGCCAGCAGGGACAGGGGCCTTTACGAGCAGTACTTC | CASRDRGLYEQYF
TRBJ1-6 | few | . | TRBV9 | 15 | TGTGCCAGCAGCTGGGGGGGTCAGGAAGGTTCACCCCTCCACTTT | CASSWGGQEGSPLHF
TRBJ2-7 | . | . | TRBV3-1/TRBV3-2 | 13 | TGTGCCAGCAGCCAGACAGCCCCCTACGAGCAGTACTTC | CASSQTAPYEQYF
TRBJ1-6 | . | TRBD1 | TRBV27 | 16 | TGTGCCAGCAGTCAAGACCCAACAGGGGGCGGTTCACCCCTCCACTTT | CASSQDPTGGGSPLHF
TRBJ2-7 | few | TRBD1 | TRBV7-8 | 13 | TGTGCCAGCAGCCGGACAGGAGGCTACGAGCAGTACTTC | CASSRTGGYEQYF
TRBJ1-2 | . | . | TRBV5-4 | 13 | TGTGCCAGCAGCTTGTTGGGGGGAGATGGCTACACCTTC | CASSLLGGDGYTF
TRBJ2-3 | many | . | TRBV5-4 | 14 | TGTGCCAGCAGCTTGCTGGGGGCAACAGATACGCAGTATTTT | CASSLLGATDTQYF
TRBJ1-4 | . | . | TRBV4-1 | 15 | TGCGCCAGCAAAGCTATCGGACTCCGTAATGAAAAACTGTTTTTT | CASKAIGLRNEKLFF
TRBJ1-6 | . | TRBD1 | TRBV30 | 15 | TGTGCCGGGAGTACAGGGGGCTCCTATAATTCACCCCTCCACTTT | CAGSTGGSYNSPLHF